This section outlines one T cell receptor (beta chain) sequence together with its context. This record comes from a study of shared clonotypes between healthy human individuals. Data came from immunoSEQ multiplex PCR; TCRdb stores just in-frame clones and leaves some out. The repertoire holds a few million clones, with around 95% as singletons. This CDR3 has 16 residues. The J segment lost 2 bases and the V segment lost 5 bases, leaving 10 bases of the junction unmatched. In germline, CDR1 is MNHEY, CDR2 SMNVEV (reference sequence). CD8 cells classed as naive were CD45RO-negative and positively selected for CCR7, excluding terminally differentiated effector memory CD45RA+ cells.

This clonotype was sampled from a man aged 18 to 29 in good health. Some clones in this sample may be carry-over from other donors' samples. The material sequenced was naive CD8+ T cells from PBMCs. The rearrangement links TRBV27 to TRBJ2-7, with TRBD2 matching over 9 bases. The CDR3: CASSPRGLAGPYEQYF. The CDR3 nucleotides read TGTGCCAGCAGTCCCAGGGGTCTAGCGGGACCCTACGAGCAGTACTTC.